This T cell receptor beta chain stems from a study of kidney transplant recipient with SARS-CoV-2 infection. The CDR3 loop spans 21 amino acids. Between the trimmed V and J ends, which lost 6 bases and 1 base, there was a span of 33 bases. As to this clonotype: A much larger clone sits a single nucleotide away, making a read error possible.

Each CDR3 protein gets one entry after TCRdb re-called the reads with MiXCR. Of approximately 240,000 distinct CDR3 sequences in the sample, more than 25% were seen once. The source material was a blood sample, sampled at baseline and on day 111 from a kidney transplant recipient. The V and J genes are TRBV12-3 or TRBV12-4 and TRBJ1-1; D is undetermined. The clonotype originates from a young adult male patient who had COVID-19 and was a kidney transplant recipient. Some T cells may possibly be graft donor cells. CDR3 DNA: TGTGCCAGCAGAGACGGCGGTACCGTACTCTATCCGGGAGATAGGAACACTGAAGCTTTCTTT. Amino acid sequence: CASRDGGTVLYPGDRNTEAFF.